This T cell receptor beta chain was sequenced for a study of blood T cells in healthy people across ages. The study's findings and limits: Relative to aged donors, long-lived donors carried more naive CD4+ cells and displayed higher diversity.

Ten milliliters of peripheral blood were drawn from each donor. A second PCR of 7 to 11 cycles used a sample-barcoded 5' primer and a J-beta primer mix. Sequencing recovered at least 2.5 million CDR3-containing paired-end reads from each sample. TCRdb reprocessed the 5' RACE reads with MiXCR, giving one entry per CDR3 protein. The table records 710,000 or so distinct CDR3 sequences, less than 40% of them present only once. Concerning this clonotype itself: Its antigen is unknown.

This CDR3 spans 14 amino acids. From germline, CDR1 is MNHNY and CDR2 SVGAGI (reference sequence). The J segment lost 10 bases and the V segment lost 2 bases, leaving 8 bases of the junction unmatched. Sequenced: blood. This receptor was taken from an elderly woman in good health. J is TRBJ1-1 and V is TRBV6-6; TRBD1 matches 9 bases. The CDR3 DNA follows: TGTGCCAGCAGTTACGGGGACAGGGAGAGGGGAGCTTTCTTT. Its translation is CASSYGDRERGAFF.